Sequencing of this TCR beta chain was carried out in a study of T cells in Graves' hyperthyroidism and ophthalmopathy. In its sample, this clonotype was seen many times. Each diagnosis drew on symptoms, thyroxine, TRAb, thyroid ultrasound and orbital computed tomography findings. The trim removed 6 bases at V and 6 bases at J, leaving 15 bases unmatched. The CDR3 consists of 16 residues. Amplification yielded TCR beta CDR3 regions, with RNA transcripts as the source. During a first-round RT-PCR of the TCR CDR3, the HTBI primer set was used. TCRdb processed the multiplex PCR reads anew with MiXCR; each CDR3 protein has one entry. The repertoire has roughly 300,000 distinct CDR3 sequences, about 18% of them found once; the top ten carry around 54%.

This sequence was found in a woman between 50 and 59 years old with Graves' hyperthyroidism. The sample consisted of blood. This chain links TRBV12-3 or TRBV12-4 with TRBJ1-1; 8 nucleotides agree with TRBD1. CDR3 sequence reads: CASSQGAGRMTSEAFF. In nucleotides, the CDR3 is TGTGCCAGCAGCCAGGGGGCAGGGCGGATGACCTCTGAAGCTTTCTTT.